The T cell receptor beta chain under discussion was sequenced for a study of T cells in women clearing cervical HPV infection. At the level of the study: Cases were women with histologically confirmed HPV16-related CIN3 or worse, including 2 invasive cancers. Cases' blood sampling followed lesion detection by median around 160 days (90 to 200).

TCR beta CDR3 amplified by multiplex PCR from 950 to 1,500 ng genomic DNA. Data came from immunoSEQ multiplex PCR; TCRdb stores just in-frame clones and leaves some out. Recorded for this sample: roughly 30,000 clones. General observations from the study: CIN3+ cases had significantly higher TCR repertoire richness than controls, but evenness did not differ.

A word on this clone: Its antigen is unidentified.

Sequenced sample: blood buffy coat. The sequence was collected from a woman between 18 and 70 years old with a cervical HPV16 infection that either progressed to CIN3+ or cleared (not recorded which).

CDR3 DNA, as far as it was read: TGTGCCAGTAACAGGGCCCGAGGCTCCTATAATTCACCG. Translating gives CASNRARGSYNSP. Given in full, the CDR3 is CASNRARGSYNSPLFF. This chain connects TRBV19 to TRBJ2-2; maybe TRBD1 (6 bases). The read stops 3 residues short of the end of the CDR3; the missing end is completed from the germline J gene. This CDR3 is 16 amino acids long. The germline gives CDR1 LNHDA, CDR2 SQIVND (reference sequence). Filled out from reference TRBV19 and TRBJ2-2, the complete variable domain reads DGGITQSPKYLFRKEGQNVTLSCEQNLNHDAMYWYRQDPGQGLRLIYYSQIVNDFQKGDIAEGYSVSREKKESFPLTVTSAQKNPTAFYLCASNRARGSYNSPLFFGEGSRLTVL.